This T cell receptor beta chain was observed in a study of control samples from healthy donors and cancer patients. Method: immunoSEQ multiplex PCR; TCRdb's copy keeps in-frame clones and lacks some. The data show some 160,000 clones, with 75% to 90% seen just once and less than 5% held by the top ten. Germline V gene data show CDR1 as LNHNV and CDR2 as YYDKDF (reference sequence). Trimming at V came to 3 bases and at J to 3 bases, leaving 1 base not matched to a gene. The CDR3 loop spans 14 amino acids. Sequenced input: blood. This receptor was identified in a young man in good health. V gene TRBV15 combines with J gene TRBJ1-2; 10 nucleotides line up with TRBD1. The CDR3 region has the DNA TGTGCCACCAGCAGGGGGACAGGGGACTATGGCTACACCTTC. Translating gives CATSRGTGDYGYTF. The full variable domain, completed using reference TRBV15 and TRBJ1-2, is DAMVIQNPRYQVTQFGKPVTLSCSQTLNHNVMYWYQQKSSQAPKLLFHYYDKDFNNEADTPDNFQSRRPNTSFCFLDIRSPGLGDTAMYLCATSRGTGDYGYTFGSGTRLTVV.